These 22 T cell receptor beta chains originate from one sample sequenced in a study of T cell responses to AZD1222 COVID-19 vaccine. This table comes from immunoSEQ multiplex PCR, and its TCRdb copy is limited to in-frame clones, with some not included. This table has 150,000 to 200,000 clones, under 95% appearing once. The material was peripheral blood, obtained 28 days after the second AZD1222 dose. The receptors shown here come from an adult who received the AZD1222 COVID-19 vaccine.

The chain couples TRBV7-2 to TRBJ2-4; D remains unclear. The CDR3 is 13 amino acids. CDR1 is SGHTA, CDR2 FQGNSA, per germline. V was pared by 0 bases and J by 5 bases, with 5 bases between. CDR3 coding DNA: TGTGCCAGCAGCTTAGCGAACCAAAACATTCAGTACTTC. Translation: CASSLANQNIQYF.

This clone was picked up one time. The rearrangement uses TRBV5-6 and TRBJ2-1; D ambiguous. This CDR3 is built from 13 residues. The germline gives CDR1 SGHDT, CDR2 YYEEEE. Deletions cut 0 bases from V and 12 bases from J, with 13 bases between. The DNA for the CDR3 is TGTGCCAGCAGCTTGGTTCTGGGGTCGGGGCAGTTCTTC. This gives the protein CASSLVLGSGQFF.

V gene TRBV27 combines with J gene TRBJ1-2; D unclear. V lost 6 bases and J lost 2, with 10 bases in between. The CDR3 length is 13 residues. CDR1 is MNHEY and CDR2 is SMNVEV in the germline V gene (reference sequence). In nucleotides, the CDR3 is TGTGCCAGCAGGGACGGTGCAAACTATGGCTACACCTTC. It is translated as CASRDGANYGYTF.

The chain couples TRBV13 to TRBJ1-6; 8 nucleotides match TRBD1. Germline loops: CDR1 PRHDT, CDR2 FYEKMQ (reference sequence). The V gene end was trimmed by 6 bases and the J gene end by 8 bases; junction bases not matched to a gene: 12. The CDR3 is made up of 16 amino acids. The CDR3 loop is CASSSSQGASDSPLHF. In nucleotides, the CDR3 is TGTGCCAGCAGTTCCTCTCAGGGGGCCTCAGATTCACCCCTCCACTTT.

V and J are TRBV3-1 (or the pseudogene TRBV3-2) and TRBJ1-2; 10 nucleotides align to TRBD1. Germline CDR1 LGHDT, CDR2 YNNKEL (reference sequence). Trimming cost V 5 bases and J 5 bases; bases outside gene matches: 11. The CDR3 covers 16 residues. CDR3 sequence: CASSGTGDSSRYGYTF. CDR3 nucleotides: TGTGCCAGCAGCGGGACAGGGGACTCGAGTCGATATGGCTACACCTTC.

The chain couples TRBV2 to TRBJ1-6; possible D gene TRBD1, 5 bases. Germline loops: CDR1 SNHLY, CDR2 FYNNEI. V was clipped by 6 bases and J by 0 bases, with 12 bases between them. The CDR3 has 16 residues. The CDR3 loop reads CASSPEGSSYNSPLHF. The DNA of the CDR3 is TGTGCCAGCAGCCCCGAGGGGAGCTCCTATAATTCACCCCTCCACTTT.

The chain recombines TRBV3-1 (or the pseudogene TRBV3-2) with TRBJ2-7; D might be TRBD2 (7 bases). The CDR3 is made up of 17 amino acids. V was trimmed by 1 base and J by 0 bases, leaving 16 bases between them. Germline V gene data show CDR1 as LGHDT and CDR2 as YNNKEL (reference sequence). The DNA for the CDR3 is TGTGCCAGCAGCCAAGGTCAGTTGCGGGGGCCCTCCTACGAGCAGTACTTC. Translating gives CASSQGQLRGPSYEQYF.

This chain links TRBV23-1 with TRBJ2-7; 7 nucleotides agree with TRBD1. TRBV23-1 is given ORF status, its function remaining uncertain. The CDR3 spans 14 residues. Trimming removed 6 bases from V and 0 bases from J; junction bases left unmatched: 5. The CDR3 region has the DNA TGCGCCAGCAGCTCGGGACAGAACTCCTACGAGCAGTACTTC. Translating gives CASSSGQNSYEQYF.

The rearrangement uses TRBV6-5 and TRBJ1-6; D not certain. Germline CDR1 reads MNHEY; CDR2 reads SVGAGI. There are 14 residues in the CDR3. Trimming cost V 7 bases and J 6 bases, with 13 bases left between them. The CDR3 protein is CASKDWPSNSPLHF. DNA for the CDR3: TGTGCCAGCAAAGATTGGCCCTCTAATTCACCCCTCCACTTT.

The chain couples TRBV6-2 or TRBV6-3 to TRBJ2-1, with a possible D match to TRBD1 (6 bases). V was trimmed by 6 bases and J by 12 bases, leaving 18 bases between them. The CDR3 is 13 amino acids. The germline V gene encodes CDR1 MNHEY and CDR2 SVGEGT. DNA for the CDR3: TGTGCCAGCAGCCCAACGACAGGAACCGGGCAGTTCTTC. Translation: CASSPTTGTGQFF.

Written as DNA, the CDR3 is TGTGCCAGCAGTTACTTTACAGGGGACGCTGAAGCTTTCTTT. It yields the protein CASSYFTGDAEAFF. V and J are TRBV6-6 and TRBJ1-1, with 7 positions matching TRBD1. The CDR3 is 14 residues long. V lost 1 base and J lost 6; bases outside the gene matches: 5. CDR1 and CDR2 (germline): MNHNY, SVGAGI (reference sequence).

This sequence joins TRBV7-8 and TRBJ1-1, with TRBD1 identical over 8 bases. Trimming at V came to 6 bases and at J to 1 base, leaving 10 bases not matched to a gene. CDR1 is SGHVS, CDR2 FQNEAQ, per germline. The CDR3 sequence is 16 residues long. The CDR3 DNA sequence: TGTGCCAGCAGGCGACAGGGGCCCTCGACGAACACTGAAGCTTTCTTT. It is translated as CASRRQGPSTNTEAFF.

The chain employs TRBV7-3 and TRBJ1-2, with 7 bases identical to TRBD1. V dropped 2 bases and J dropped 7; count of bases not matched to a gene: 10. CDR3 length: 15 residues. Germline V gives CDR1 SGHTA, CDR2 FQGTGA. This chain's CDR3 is CASSLGYRGAGGYTF. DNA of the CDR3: TGTGCCAGCAGCTTAGGGTACAGGGGAGCCGGTGGCTACACCTTC. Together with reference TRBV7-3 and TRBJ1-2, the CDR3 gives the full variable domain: GAGVSQTPSNKVTEKGKYVELRCDPISGHTALYWYRQSLGQGPEFLIYFQGTGAADDSGLPNDRFFAVRPEGSVSTLKIQRTERGDSAVYLCASSLGYRGAGGYTFGSGTRLTVV.

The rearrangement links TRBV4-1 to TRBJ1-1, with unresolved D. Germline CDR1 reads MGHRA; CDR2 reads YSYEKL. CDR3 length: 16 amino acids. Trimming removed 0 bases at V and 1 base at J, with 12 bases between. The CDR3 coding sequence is TGCGCCAGCAGCCAAGATCTCCAGAGCCAGAACACTGAAGCTTTCTTT. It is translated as CASSQDLQSQNTEAFF.

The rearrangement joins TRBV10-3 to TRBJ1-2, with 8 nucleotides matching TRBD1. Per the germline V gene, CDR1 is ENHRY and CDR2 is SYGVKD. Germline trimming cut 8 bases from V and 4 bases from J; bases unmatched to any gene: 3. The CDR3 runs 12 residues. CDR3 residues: CAIVGQGYGYTF. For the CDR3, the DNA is TGTGCCATCGTAGGACAGGGCTATGGCTACACCTTC.

In DNA, the CDR3 is TGTGCCAGCAGCCACGAGTCGAACACTGAAGCTTTCTTT. This codes for CASSHESNTEAFF. This chain uses TRBV11-2 with TRBJ1-1, with no clear D. Germline CDR1 reads SGHAT; CDR2 reads FQNNGV. CDR3 size: 13 residues. Trimming left V 5 bases short and J 1 base short, with 8 bases between.

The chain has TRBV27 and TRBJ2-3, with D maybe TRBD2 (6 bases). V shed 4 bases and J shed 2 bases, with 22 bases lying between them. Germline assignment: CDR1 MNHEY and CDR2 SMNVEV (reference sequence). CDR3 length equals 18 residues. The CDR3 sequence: CASSSPNCGVGITDTQYF. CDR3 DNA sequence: TGTGCCAGCAGTTCCCCAAATTGCGGGGTGGGTATCACAGATACGCAGTATTTT.

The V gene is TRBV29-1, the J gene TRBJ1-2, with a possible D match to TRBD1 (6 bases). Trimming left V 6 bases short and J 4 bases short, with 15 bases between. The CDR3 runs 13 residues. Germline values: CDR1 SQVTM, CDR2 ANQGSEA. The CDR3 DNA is TGCAGCGTCGGCCCGGGACAAGGCTATGGCTACACCTTC. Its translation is CSVGPGQGYGYTF.

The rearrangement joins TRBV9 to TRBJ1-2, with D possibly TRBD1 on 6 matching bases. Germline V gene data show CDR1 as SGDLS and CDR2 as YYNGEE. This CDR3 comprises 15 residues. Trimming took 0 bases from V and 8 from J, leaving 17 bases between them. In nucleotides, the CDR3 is TGTGCCAGCAGCGTAGGTGGGACACTTAAGGACGGCTACACCTTC. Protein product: CASSVGGTLKDGYTF.

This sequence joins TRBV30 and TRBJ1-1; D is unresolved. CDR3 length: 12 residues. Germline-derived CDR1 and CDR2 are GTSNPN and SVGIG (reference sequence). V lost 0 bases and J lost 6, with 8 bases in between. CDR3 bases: TGTGCCTGGAGTGTAGCCCTGGCTGAAGCTTTCTTT. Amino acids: CAWSVALAEAFF.

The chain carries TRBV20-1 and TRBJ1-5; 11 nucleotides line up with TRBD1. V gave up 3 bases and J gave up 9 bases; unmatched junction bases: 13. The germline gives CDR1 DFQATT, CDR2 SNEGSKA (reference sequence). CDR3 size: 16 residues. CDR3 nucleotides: TGCAGTGCTAGTGATTTCCGGGACAGGGGGGACCGGCCCCAGCATTTT. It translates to CSASDFRDRGDRPQHF.

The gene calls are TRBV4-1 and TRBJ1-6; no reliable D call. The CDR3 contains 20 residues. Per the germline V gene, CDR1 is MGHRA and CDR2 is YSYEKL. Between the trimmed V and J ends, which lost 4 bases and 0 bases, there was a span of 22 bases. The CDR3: CASSPGPRTLGSSYNSPLHF. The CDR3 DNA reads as TGCGCCAGCAGCCCCGGACCCAGGACCCTCGGAAGCTCCTATAATTCACCCCTCCACTTT.